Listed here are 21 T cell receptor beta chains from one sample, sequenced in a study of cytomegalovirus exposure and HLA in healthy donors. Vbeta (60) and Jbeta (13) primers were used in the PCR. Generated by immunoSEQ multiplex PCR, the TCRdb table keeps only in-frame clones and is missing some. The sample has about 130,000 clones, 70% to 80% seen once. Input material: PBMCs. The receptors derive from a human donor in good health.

The CDR3 DNA reads as TGTGCCAGCAGCGTTCGGGACAGGGGGCAATATACGCAGTATTTT. It yields the protein CASSVRDRGQYTQYF. V is TRBV21-1 and J is TRBJ2-3; the table's D call TRBD1 went unverified against the DNA. TRBV21-1 corresponds to a pseudogene. The CDR3 totals 15 residues.

CDR3 sequence (DNA): TGTGCCAGCAGTGAGGGACTAGCGACCCCACAAGAGACCCAGTACTTC. Its translation: CASSEGLATPQETQYF. The chain joins TRBV2 to TRBJ2-5; 10 bases agree with TRBD2. Germline V gene lookup returns CDR1 SNHLY and CDR2 FYNNEI. This CDR3 has 16 residues. V lost 3 bases, J lost 2 bases, and 6 bases stayed unmatched.

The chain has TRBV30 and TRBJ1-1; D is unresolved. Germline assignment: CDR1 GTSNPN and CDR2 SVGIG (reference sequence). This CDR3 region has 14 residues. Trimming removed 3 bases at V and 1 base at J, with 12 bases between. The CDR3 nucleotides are TGTGCCTGGAGCGCCCGGGTTACGAACACTGAAGCTTTCTTT. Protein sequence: CAWSARVTNTEAFF. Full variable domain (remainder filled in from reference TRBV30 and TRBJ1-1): SQTIHQWPATLVQPVGSPLSLECTVEGTSNPNLYWYRQAAGRGLQLLFYSVGIGQISSEVPQNLSASRPQDRQFILSSKKLLLSDSGFYLCAWSARVTNTEAFFGQGTRLTVV.

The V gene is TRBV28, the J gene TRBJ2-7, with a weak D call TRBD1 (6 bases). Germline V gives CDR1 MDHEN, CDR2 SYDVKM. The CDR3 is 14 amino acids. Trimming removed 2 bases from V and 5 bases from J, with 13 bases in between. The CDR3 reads CASSLGDNRDEQYF. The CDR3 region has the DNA TGTGCCAGCAGTTTAGGGGACAACAGGGACGAGCAGTACTTC.

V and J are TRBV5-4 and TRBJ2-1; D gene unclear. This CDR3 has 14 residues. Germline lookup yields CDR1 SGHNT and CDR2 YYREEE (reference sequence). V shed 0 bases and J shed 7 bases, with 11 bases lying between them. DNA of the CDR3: TGTGCCAGCAGCTTGGGATCACGGTTAAATGAGCAGTTCTTC. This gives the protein CASSLGSRLNEQFF.

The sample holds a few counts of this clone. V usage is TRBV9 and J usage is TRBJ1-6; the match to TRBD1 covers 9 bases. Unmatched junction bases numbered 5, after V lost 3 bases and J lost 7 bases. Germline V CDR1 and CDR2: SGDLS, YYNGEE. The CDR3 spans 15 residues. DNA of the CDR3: TGTGCCAGCAGCGCAGGACAGGGGCTAAATTCACCCCTCCACTTT. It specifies CASSAGQGLNSPLHF.

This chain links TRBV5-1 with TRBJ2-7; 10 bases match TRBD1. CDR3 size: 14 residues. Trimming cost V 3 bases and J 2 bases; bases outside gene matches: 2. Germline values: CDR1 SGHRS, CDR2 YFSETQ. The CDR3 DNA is TGCGCCAGCAGCTGGACAGGGGGGACCTACGAGCAGTACTTC. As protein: CASSWTGGTYEQYF.

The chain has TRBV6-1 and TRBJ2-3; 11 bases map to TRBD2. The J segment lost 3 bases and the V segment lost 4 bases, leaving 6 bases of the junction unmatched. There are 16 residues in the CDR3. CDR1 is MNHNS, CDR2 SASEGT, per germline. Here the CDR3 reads CASSVHSGGGTDTQYF. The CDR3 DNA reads TGTGCCAGCAGTGTCCATAGCGGGGGGGGGACAGATACGCAGTATTTT.

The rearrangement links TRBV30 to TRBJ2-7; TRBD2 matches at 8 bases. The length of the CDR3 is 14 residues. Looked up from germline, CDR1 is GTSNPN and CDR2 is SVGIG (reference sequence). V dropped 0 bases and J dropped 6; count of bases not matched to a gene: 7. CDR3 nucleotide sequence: TGTGCCTGGAGTGTACATGCCGGGAGGGGCGAGCAGTACTTC. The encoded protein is CAWSVHAGRGEQYF.

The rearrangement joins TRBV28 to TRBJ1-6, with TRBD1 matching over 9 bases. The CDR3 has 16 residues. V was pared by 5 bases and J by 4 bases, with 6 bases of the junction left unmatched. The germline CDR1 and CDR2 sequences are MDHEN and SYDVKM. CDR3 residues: CASSGTGLSYNSPLHF. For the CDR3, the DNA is TGTGCCAGCAGTGGGACAGGGCTTAGTTATAATTCACCCCTCCACTTT.

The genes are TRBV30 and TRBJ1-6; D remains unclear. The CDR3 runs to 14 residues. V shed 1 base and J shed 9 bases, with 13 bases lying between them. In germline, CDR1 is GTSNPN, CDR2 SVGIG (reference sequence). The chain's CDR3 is CAWSDLGSGSPLHF. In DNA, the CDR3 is TGTGCCTGGAGTGACCTGGGTTCGGGTTCACCCCTCCACTTT. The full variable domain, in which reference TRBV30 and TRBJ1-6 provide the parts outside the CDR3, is SQTIHQWPATLVQPVGSPLSLECTVEGTSNPNLYWYRQAAGRGLQLLFYSVGIGQISSEVPQNLSASRPQDRQFILSSKKLLLSDSGFYLCAWSDLGSGSPLHFGNGTRLTVT.

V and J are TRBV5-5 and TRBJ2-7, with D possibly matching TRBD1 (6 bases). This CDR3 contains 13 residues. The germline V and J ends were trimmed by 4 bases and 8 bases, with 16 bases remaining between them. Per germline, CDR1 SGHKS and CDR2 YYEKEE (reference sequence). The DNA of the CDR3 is TGTGCCAGCAGCGAGACAGGTGTTACGAAGCAGTACTTC. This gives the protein CASSETGVTKQYF.

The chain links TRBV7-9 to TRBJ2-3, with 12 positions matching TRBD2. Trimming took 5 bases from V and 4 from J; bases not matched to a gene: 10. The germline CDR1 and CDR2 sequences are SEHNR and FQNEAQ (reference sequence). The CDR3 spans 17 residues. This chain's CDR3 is CASSRWTSSGGADTQYF. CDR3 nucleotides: TGTGCCAGCAGCCGATGGACGTCTAGCGGGGGGGCAGATACGCAGTATTTT.

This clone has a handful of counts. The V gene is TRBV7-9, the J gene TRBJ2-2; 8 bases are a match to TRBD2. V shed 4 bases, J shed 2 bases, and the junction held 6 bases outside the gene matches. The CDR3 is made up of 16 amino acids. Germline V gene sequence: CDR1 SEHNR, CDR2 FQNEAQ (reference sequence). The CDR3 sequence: CASSYFAGGNTGELFF. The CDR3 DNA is TGTGCCAGCAGCTATTTCGCGGGAGGAAACACCGGGGAGCTGTTTTTT. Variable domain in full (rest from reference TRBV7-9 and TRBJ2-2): DTGVSQNPRHKITKRGQNVTFRCDPISEHNRLYWYRQTLGQGPEFLTYFQNEAQLEKSRLLSDRFSAERPKGSFSTLEIQRTEQGDSAMYLCASSYFAGGNTGELFFGEGSRLTVL.

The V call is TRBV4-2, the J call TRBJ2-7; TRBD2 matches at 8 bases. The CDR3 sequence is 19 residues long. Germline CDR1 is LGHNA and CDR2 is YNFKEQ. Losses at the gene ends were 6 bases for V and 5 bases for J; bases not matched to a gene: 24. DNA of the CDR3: TGTGCCAGCAGGTCTTTGGCGGGAGGTGTCCCCGTTTTGGGGAACGAGCAGTACTTC. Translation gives CASRSLAGGVPVLGNEQYF.

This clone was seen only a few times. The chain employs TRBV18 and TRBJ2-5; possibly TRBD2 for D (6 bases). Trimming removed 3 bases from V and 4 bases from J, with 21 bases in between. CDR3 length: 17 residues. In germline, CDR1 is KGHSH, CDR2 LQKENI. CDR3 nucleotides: TGTGCCAGCTCACCCTTTACTACCCTCCTAGCGTCAGAGACCCAGTACTTC. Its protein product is CASSPFTTLLASETQYF. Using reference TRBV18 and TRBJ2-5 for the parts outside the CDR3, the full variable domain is NAGVMQNPRHLVRRRGQEARLRCSPMKGHSHVYWYRQLPEEGLKFMVYLQKENIIDESGMPKERFSAEFPKEGPSILRIQQVVRGDSAAYFCASSPFTTLLASETQYFGPGTRLLVL.

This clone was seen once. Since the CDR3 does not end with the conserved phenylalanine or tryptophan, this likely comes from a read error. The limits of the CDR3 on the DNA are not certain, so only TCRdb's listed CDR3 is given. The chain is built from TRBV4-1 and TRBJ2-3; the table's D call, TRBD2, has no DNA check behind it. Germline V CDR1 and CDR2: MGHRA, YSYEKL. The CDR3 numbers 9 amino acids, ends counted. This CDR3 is CASSQEEGS.

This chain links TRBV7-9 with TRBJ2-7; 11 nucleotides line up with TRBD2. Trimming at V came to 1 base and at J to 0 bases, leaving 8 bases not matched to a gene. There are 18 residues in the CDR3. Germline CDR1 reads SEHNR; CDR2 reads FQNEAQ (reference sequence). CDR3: CASSLVVTSGGRSYEQYF. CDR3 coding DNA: TGTGCCAGCAGCTTAGTGGTTACTAGCGGGGGTCGCTCCTACGAGCAGTACTTC.

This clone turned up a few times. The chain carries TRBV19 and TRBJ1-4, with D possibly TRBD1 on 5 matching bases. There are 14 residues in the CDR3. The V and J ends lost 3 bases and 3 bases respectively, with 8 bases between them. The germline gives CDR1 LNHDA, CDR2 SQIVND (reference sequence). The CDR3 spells CASSIRGSNEKLFF. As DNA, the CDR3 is TGTGCCAGTAGTATCCGGGGGTCTAATGAAAAACTGTTTTTT. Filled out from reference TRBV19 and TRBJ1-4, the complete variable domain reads DGGITQSPKYLFRKEGQNVTLSCEQNLNHDAMYWYRQDPGQGLRLIYYSQIVNDFQKGDIAEGYSVSREKKESFPLTVTSAQKNPTAFYLCASSIRGSNEKLFFGSGTQLSVL.

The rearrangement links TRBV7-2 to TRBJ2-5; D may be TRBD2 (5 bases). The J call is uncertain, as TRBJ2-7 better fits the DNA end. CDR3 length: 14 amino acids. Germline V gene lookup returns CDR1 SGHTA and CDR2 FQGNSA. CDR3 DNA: TGTGCCAGCAGCTTACAAGAGGGATTTGGCGAGCAGTACTTC. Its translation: CASSLQEGFGEQYF.

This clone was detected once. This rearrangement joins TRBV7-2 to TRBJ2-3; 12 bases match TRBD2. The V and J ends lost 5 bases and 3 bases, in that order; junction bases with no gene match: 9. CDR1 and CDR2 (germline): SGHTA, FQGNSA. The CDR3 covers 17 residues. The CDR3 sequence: CASSLRALAGGTDTQYF. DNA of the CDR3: TGTGCCAGCAGCCTCAGGGCCCTAGCGGGAGGGACAGATACGCAGTATTTT.